This TCR beta chain stems from a study of cytomegalovirus exposure and HLA in healthy donors. Whole-study findings and limits: High specificity and sensitivity for cytomegalovirus status were reported for the classifier. Among the CMV-associated chains, three were confirmed in vitro as specific for CMV antigens.

Measured with immunoSEQ multiplex PCR; TCRdb has only the in-frame clones, and not every one. The sample lists tens of thousands of clones; just over 95% were seen once. As concerns this clone: Its antigen remains unidentified.

Germline V gene data show CDR1 as MGHDK and CDR2 as SYGVNS. V was shortened by 2 bases and J by 5 bases, with 12 bases between the two germline ends. CDR3 length equals 14 residues. The receptor was derived from a woman between 18 and 30 years old in good health and CMV-seropositive. The sequencing input was PBMCs. The rearrangement uses TRBV25-1 and TRBJ2-5, with D possibly being TRBD1 (6 bases). The CDR3 DNA reads as TGTGCCAGCAGTGAAATGCGGACAGTGGAGACCCAGTACTTC. Its translation is CASSEMRTVETQYF.